Listed below are T cell receptor beta chains from one sample, sequenced in a study of cytomegalovirus exposure and HLA in healthy donors. Measured with immunoSEQ multiplex PCR; TCRdb has only the in-frame clones, and not every one. The table lists 90,000 to 120,000 clones, about 70% of them singletons. Material: PBMCs. Source of these receptors: a man aged 50 or older in good health and CMV-seropositive. The CDR3 runs from the conserved cysteine through the conserved F or W. Each record gives: D gene, J gene, clone size, CDR3 length, V gene, CDR3 DNA, CDR3 protein. The D gene is left open where the match is weak. For some rows the clone size is stated as once, few or many, or as a class when expanded; others skip it.

TRBD2,TRBJ2-1,NA,18,TRBV5-5,TGTGCCAGCAGCCAACACTCAATTACGGGACTAGCGGGAGATGAGCAGTTCTTC,CASSQHSITGLAGDEQFF
NA,TRBJ2-3,NA,16,TRBV5-1,TGCGCCAGCTCGCCCCAGCAGCATCGGGGCACAGATACGCAGTATTTT,CASSPQQHRGTDTQYF
TRBD1,TRBJ2-5,NA,16,TRBV4-1,TGCGCCAGCAGCCAAGGCCCGACAGGGGATGGAGAGACCCAGTACTTC,CASSQGPTGDGETQYF
NA,TRBJ2-2,few,13,TRBV18,TGTGCCAGCTCATTCACGAGGGCCGGGGAGCTGTTTTTT,CASSFTRAGELFF
NA,TRBJ1-3,NA,17,TRBV19,TGTGCCAGTAGTCCTCTCGCCCCCAGGGGCGACGGAAACACCATATATTTT,CASSPLAPRGDGNTIYF
NA,TRBJ2-2,NA,13,TRBV5-1,TGCGCCAGCAGCTTGGGACAGGCCGGGGAGCTGTTTTTT,CASSLGQAGELFF
TRBD2,TRBJ2-1,NA,16,TRBV9,TGTGCCAGCAGCCGGACTAGCGGGGGCTCCTACAATGAGCAGTTCTTC,CASSRTSGGSYNEQFF
NA,TRBJ1-3,NA,13,TRBV2,TGTGCCAGCAGTTCCAACTCGGGAAACACCATATATTTT,CASSSNSGNTIYF
NA,TRBJ2-7,NA,14,TRBV10-3,TGTGCCACCCTTAGGGCAGGGAACGTCTACGAGCAGTACTTC,CATLRAGNVYEQYF
TRBD2,TRBJ2-4,once,20,TRBV12-5,TGTGCTAGTGGTTCCTCGACTAGCGGGGGGGCTGCGCGAGCCAAAAACATTCAGTACTTC,CASGSSTSGGAARAKNIQYF
NA,TRBJ1-2,NA,12,TRBV6-5,TGTGCCAGCAGAACGGGGGACTATGGCTACACCTTC,CASRTGDYGYTF
NA,TRBJ2-7,NA,14,TRBV4-1,TGCGCCAGCAGCCACGCTGCCCAGACTCGGAAGCAGTACTTC,CASSHAAQTRKQYF
TRBD2,TRBJ2-1,NA,15,TRBV11-3,TGTGCCAGCAGTGGCGGGGGGGCCCGATACAATGAGCAGTTCTTC,CASSGGGARYNEQFF
TRBD1,TRBJ2-3,NA,14,TRBV6-5,TGTGCCAGCAGCCTACGACAGGGCGCAGATACGCAGTATTTT,CASSLRQGADTQYF
NA,TRBJ2-3,NA,15,TRBV19,TGTGCCAGTAGTATTGGCGCGGGAAGATCAGATACGCAGTATTTT,CASSIGAGRSDTQYF
TRBD1,TRBJ1-2,NA,15,TRBV10-3,TGTGCCATCAGCGACAGGGGGCCGGGGGGCTATGGCTACACCTTC,CAISDRGPGGYGYTF
TRBD1,TRBJ2-7,NA,13,TRBV19,TGTGCCAGTAGTAAAAAGGGGGCTGGAGAGCAGTACTTC,CASSKKGAGEQYF
TRBD1,TRBJ1-4,once,15,TRBV25-1,TGTGCCAGCAGTAGGACAGGGGCGAGTAATGAAAAACTGTTTTTT,CASSRTGASNEKLFF
TRBD2,TRBJ2-7,NA,15,TRBV7-2,TGTGCCAGCAGCCCACTAGCGGAACCAACCTACGAGCAGTACTTC,CASSPLAEPTYEQYF
TRBD1,TRBJ2-5,NA,13,TRBV30,TGTGCCTGGAGATTGACAGGGAAAGAGACCCAGTACTTC,CAWRLTGKETQYF
NA,TRBJ2-6,NA,15,TRBV9,TGTGCCAGCAGCGTATTGTACTCTGGGGCCAACGTCCTGACTTTC,CASSVLYSGANVLTF
NA,TRBJ1-5,NA,14,TRBV12-5,TGTGCTAGTGGCGGGGGGCCCGGGATGGCGGCCCAGCATTTT,CASGGGPGMAAQHF
NA,TRBJ2-7,NA,17,TRBV5-1,TGCGCCAGCAGCTTGGAGGGGGTAGGAACCGTACCCTACGAGCAGTACTTC,CASSLEGVGTVPYEQYF
TRBD1,TRBJ1-6,once,12,TRBV10-3,TGTGCCATCTCTACAGGGGAATCACCCCTCCACTTT,CAISTGESPLHF
NA,TRBJ2-5,NA,14,TRBV12-2,TGTGCAAGTCGCTTACCCCCCGGGGAAGAGACCCAGTACTTC,CASRLPPGEETQYF
NA,TRBJ2-7,once,15,TRBV5-1,TGCGCCAGCAGCTCCGGGGTAGCGGCCAACTACGAGCAGTACTTC,CASSSGVAANYEQYF
NA,TRBJ2-5,NA,13,TRBV19,TGTGCCAGTAGTATGAGGGTTCGAGAGACCCAGTACTTC,CASSMRVRETQYF
NA,TRBJ1-1,NA,13,TRBV6-6,TGTGCCAGCAGGGGACTGTCGAACACTGAAGCTTTCTTT,CASRGLSNTEAFF
TRBD2,TRBJ2-1,NA,14,TRBV2,TGTGCCAGCACCCTCGGGCGGGGGGAGGGTGAGCAGTTCTTC,CASTLGRGEGEQFF
NA,TRBJ1-4,once,18,TRBV4-1,TGCGCCAGCAGCCAACAGGCGGGGGGGAAGGCAACTAGTGAAAAACTGTTTTTT,CASSQQAGGKATSEKLFF
TRBD1,TRBJ1-6,NA,17,TRBV2,TGTGCCAGCAGTCCCCGGATCGGACAGGGGATTAATTCACCCCTCCACTTT,CASSPRIGQGINSPLHF
NA,TRBJ1-2,NA,16,TRBV11-2,TGTGCCAGCAGCTTAGGGCCCCCCCGGGACAAGTATGGCTACACCTTC,CASSLGPPRDKYGYTF
TRBD1,TRBJ2-1,NA,15,TRBV7-3,TGTGCCAGCAGCTTAAAGGGGGCGGACTACAATGAGCAGTTCTTC,CASSLKGADYNEQFF
NA,TRBJ1-1,NA,15,TRBV2,TGTGCCAGCAGTGCCCCATCAGGGGTCTGGACTGAAGCTTTCTTT,CASSAPSGVWTEAFF
NA,TRBJ2-3,NA,14,TRBV5-3,TGTGCCAGAAGCTACGGGACTCCGCTAGATACGCAGTATTTT,CARSYGTPLDTQYF